This TCR beta chain appears in the sequencing data of a study of CD8 T cells in ankylosing spondylitis. This clonotype was found many times. TCRdb processed the 5' RACE reads anew with MiXCR; each CDR3 protein has one entry. This table has just over 150,000 distinct CDR3 sequences, approximately 16% appearing once. Trimming cost V 4 bases and J 3 bases, with 13 bases left between them. The CDR3 is made up of 14 amino acids. Germline CDR1 reads MNHEY; CDR2 reads SVGAGI. The sequenced sample consisted of blood, either unsorted or a sorted T cell fraction (not recorded which). The rearrangement links TRBV6-5 to TRBJ2-7; weak D call: TRBD2 (5 bases). This sequence was found in a male donor with ankylosing spondylitis or in good health (not recorded which). In nucleotides, the CDR3 is TGTGCCAGCAGTTTCCGTGGTCGGGACTACGAGCAGTACTTC. It translates to CASSFRGRDYEQYF.